The 30 T cell receptor beta chains reported below all come from one sample, sequenced in a study of blood T cell repertoires in COVID-19. Method: immunoSEQ multiplex PCR; TCRdb's copy keeps in-frame clones and lacks some. There are 300,000 to 350,000 clones in the sample; 88% occur only once, and 1.6% lies in the top ten. The material sequenced was peripheral blood. These receptors were taken from a woman in her twenties or thirties with COVID-19, enrolled during active disease.

The J gene is TRBJ2-3, the V gene TRBV30; the match to TRBD1 covers 9 bases. The germline V gene has CDR1 GTSNPN and CDR2 SVGIG (reference sequence). Trimming cost V 4 bases and J 5 bases; bases outside gene matches: 7. This CDR3 has 14 amino acids. The CDR3 nucleotides read TGTGCCTGGACCCCGTACAGGGGGCGAGATACGCAGTATTTT. It encodes CAWTPYRGRDTQYF.

V is TRBV19 and J is TRBJ2-6; no firm D call. The CDR3 runs 18 residues. Trimming took 7 bases from V and 0 from J, leaving 19 bases between them. Per the germline V gene, CDR1 is LNHDA and CDR2 is SQIVND (reference sequence). The CDR3 DNA reads TGTGCCAGTACCAATCCCCGGCCAGGAAGCTCTGGGGCCAACGTCCTGACTTTC. This sequence encodes CASTNPRPGSSGANVLTF.

The chain employs TRBV27 and TRBJ1-5, with D tentatively TRBD1 (5 bases). Germline CDR1 is MNHEY and CDR2 is SMNVEV (reference sequence). V dropped 6 bases and J dropped 2 bases, with 14 bases sitting between them. This CDR3 region has 15 residues. Here the CDR3 reads CASRGLGGGNQPQHF. Written as DNA, the CDR3 is TGTGCCAGCAGGGGACTTGGAGGGGGCAATCAGCCCCAGCATTTT.

The chain employs TRBV12-3 or TRBV12-4 and TRBJ1-2, with D tentatively TRBD1 (5 bases). The CDR3 has 13 amino acids. The germline V and J ends were trimmed by 3 bases and 6 bases, with 11 bases remaining between them. The CDR3 DNA reads TGTGCCAGCAGTTTGGTGGAGGGGAATGGCTACACCTTC. Residues: CASSLVEGNGYTF.

This clone was seen more than once but under ten times. This rearrangement joins TRBV5-1 to TRBJ2-2; 9 bases are a match to TRBD2. CDR3 length equals 20 residues. The V gene's germline CDR1 is SGHRS and CDR2 YFSETQ. CDR3 in amino acids: CDKSGEESSGAFANTGELFF. The CDR3, as DNA: TGCGACAAGTCAGGGGAAGAGTCTAGCGGGGCCTTCGCGAACACCGGGGAGCTGTTTTTT.

The rearrangement joins TRBV18 to TRBJ1-4; D is uncertain. The CDR3 consists of 16 residues. V was clipped by 6 bases and J by 0 bases, with 14 bases between them. Germline-derived CDR1 and CDR2 are KGHSH and LQKENI. The CDR3 DNA sequence: TGTGCCAGCTCCTCAGAGCGCGCCCCAACTAATGAAAAACTGTTTTTT. This gives the protein CASSSERAPTNEKLFF.

The genes are TRBV2 and TRBJ2-3; 8 nucleotides align to TRBD1. Unmatched junction bases numbered 4, after V lost 7 bases and J lost 1 base. Germline V gene data show CDR1 as SNHLY and CDR2 as FYNNEI. The CDR3 length is 14 residues. Here the CDR3 reads CASKGTGGTDTQYF. CDR3 in DNA: TGTGCCAGCAAGGGGACAGGAGGCACAGATACGCAGTATTTT.

The V gene is TRBV4-2, the J gene TRBJ2-3; 10 bases match TRBD1. The CDR3 extends over 17 amino acids. The V gene end was trimmed by 2 bases and the J gene end by 2 bases; junction bases not matched to a gene: 7. Germline values: CDR1 LGHNA, CDR2 YNFKEQ. CDR3 loop: CASSQRSTGGLTDTQYF. The DNA for the CDR3 is TGTGCCAGCAGCCAACGATCGACAGGGGGCCTCACAGATACGCAGTATTTT.

This sequence joins TRBV11-3 and TRBJ2-3; D gene ambiguous. Trimming stripped 1 base from V and 5 bases from J, with 7 bases between. The germline V gene encodes CDR1 SGHNT and CDR2 YENEEA. CDR3 length: 13 residues. DNA for the CDR3: TGTGCCAGCAGCTTAGGGGCGAGAGATACGCAGTATTTT. Protein sequence: CASSLGARDTQYF.

In nucleotides, the CDR3 is TGTGCCAGCAGCTCGGGGGGTGATGGAAACACCATATATTTT. Protein sequence: CASSSGGDGNTIYF. The chain employs TRBV9 and TRBJ1-3; D perhaps matches TRBD1 (5 bases). The ends were cut back, 4 bases at V and 3 bases at J, with 11 bases in the middle. CDR1 is SGDLS, CDR2 YYNGEE, per germline. This CDR3 comprises 14 residues.

The chain is built from TRBV19 and TRBJ1-4, with 8 bases aligning to TRBD1. The germline gives CDR1 LNHDA, CDR2 SQIVND (reference sequence). CDR3 length equals 14 residues. J was trimmed by 10 bases and V by 4 bases; bases with no gene match: 8. The CDR3 DNA reads as TGTGCCAGTAGTACTGGACAGGGCGCATCAAAACTGTTTTTT. This gives the protein CASSTGQGASKLFF.

This chain links TRBV18 with TRBJ1-1; TRBD1 is a possible D gene (5 bases). V was clipped by 3 bases and J by 1 base, with 6 bases between them. Germline V gene sequence: CDR1 KGHSH, CDR2 LQKENI. The CDR3 has 13 amino acids. CDR3: CASSPTENTEAFF. The CDR3 bases are TGTGCCAGCTCACCGACAGAGAACACTGAAGCTTTCTTT.

The chain couples TRBV5-6 to TRBJ2-3; D gene uncertain. This CDR3 contains 13 residues. Trimming shortened V by 2 bases and J by 2 bases, and 6 bases separated the two germline ends. The V gene's germline CDR1 is SGHDT and CDR2 YYEEEE. The CDR3 is CASSLLNTDTQYF. Here the CDR3 DNA reads TGTGCCAGCAGCTTACTTAACACAGATACGCAGTATTTT.

V usage is TRBV9 and J usage is TRBJ2-1; D is undetermined. This CDR3 region has 13 residues. CDR1 is SGDLS and CDR2 is YYNGEE in the germline V gene. V lost 1 base, J lost 5 bases, and 7 bases lay in between. Here the CDR3 reads CASSVLVDNEQFF. CDR3 bases: TGTGCCAGCAGCGTACTAGTGGACAATGAGCAGTTCTTC.

This clone was picked up one time. The chain joins TRBV4-3 to TRBJ1-2, with D uncertain. The V end lost 0 bases, the J end lost 2 bases, and 10 bases lay between the germline ends. CDR1 is LGHNA, CDR2 YSLEER, per germline. The CDR3 is 15 amino acids. The CDR3 nucleotides read TGCGCCAGCAGCCAAGATCGGTCCGCAAACTATGGCTACACCTTC. Translation gives CASSQDRSANYGYTF.

V usage is TRBV25-1 and J usage is TRBJ1-3; tentatively, D is TRBD1 (6 bases). Germline V CDR1 and CDR2: MGHDK, SYGVNS. The CDR3 loop spans 12 amino acids. The V end was cut by 3 bases, the J end by 8 bases, with 8 bases between. The CDR3 DNA reads as TGTGCCAGCAGTGATACAGGGCACACCATATATTTT. Translating it yields CASSDTGHTIYF.

The gene calls are TRBV28 and TRBJ1-2, with D possibly TRBD1 on 6 matching bases. The CDR3 extends over 14 amino acids. V lost 6 bases to trimming and J lost 3 bases, with 14 bases between them. Germline CDR1 is MDHEN and CDR2 is SYDVKM. The CDR3 DNA reads TGTGCCAGCAGCCCAATACAGGGACACTATGGCTACACCTTC. It codes for CASSPIQGHYGYTF.

This clone came up once. V gene TRBV18 combines with J gene TRBJ2-7; perhaps TRBD2 as D (5 bases). V was shortened by 3 bases and J by 3 bases, with 12 bases between the two germline ends. The CDR3 consists of 14 residues. Germline CDR1 reads KGHSH; CDR2 reads LQKENI. This CDR3 is CASSPPPGNYEQYV. The DNA for the CDR3 is TGTGCCAGCTCACCTCCCCCCGGGAACTACGAGCAGTACGTC.

This clone turned up a few times. The gene calls are TRBV2 and TRBJ1-2; 7 nucleotides align to TRBD1. The V gene's germline CDR1 is SNHLY and CDR2 FYNNEI. CDR3 length: 15 residues. The V and J ends lost 2 bases and 6 bases, in that order; junction bases with no gene match: 9. The CDR3 DNA follows: TGTGCCAGCAGTGAATCACTCCGGGACAGCCATGGCTACACCTTC. Translated, it gives CASSESLRDSHGYTF.

This rearrangement joins TRBV7-2 to TRBJ1-2; D gene unclear. Trimming removed 1 base from V and 8 bases from J, with 14 bases in between. The CDR3 totals 14 residues. Germline V gives CDR1 SGHTA, CDR2 FQGNSA. The chain's CDR3 is CASSLELGRGGYTF. The CDR3 DNA is TGTGCCAGCAGCTTAGAACTAGGGCGAGGAGGCTACACCTTC.

The chain employs TRBV12-3 or TRBV12-4 and TRBJ2-2; TRBD1 matches 7 bases. CDR3 length: 13 residues. Germline trimming cut 6 bases from V and 7 bases from J; bases unmatched to any gene: 5. The CDR3 protein is CASRYDRVGELFF. The CDR3 DNA sequence: TGTGCCAGCAGATACGACAGGGTCGGGGAGCTGTTTTTT.

V and J are TRBV5-1 and TRBJ2-1; 8 bases are shared with TRBD2. Germline lookup yields CDR1 SGHRS and CDR2 YFSETQ. This CDR3 has 13 residues. The V gene end was trimmed by 4 bases and the J gene end by 7 bases; junction bases not matched to a gene: 4. The CDR3 sequence is CASSLGGANEQFF. The CDR3 DNA sequence: TGCGCCAGCAGCCTCGGGGGGGCTAATGAGCAGTTCTTC. Combining the CDR3 with reference TRBV5-1 and TRBJ2-1 gives the whole variable domain KAGVTQTPRYLIKTRGQQVTLSCSPISGHRSVSWYQQTPGQGLQFLFEYFSETQRNKGNFPGRFSGRQFSNSRSEMNVSTLELGDSALYLCASSLGGANEQFFGPGTRLTVL.

The rearrangement joins TRBV6-5 to TRBJ2-1, with TRBD2 matching 7 bases. Germline V gene lookup returns CDR1 MNHEY and CDR2 SVGAGI. V lost 2 bases to trimming and J lost 4 bases; unmatched junction nucleotides: 8. This CDR3 is 16 amino acids long. The CDR3 sequence is CASSYMGGLQYNEQFF. CDR3 in DNA: TGTGCCAGCAGTTACATGGGGGGACTACAGTACAATGAGCAGTTCTTC.

In this sample, this clone turned up once. The chain joins TRBV5-4 to TRBJ2-3; TRBD2 aligns across 10 bases. V shed 4 bases and J 1 base; nucleotides not matched to a gene: 6. Per the germline V gene, CDR1 is SGHNT and CDR2 is YYREEE (reference sequence). CDR3 length: 16 residues. The CDR3 reads CASSRRTSGRTDTQYF. The DNA of the CDR3 is TGTGCCAGCAGCCGACGGACTAGCGGACGCACAGATACGCAGTATTTT. Together with reference TRBV5-4 and TRBJ2-3, the CDR3 gives the full variable domain: ETGVTQSPTHLIKTRGQQVTLRCSSQSGHNTVSWYQQALGQGPQFIFQYYREEENGRGNFPPRFSGLQFPNYSSELNVNALELDDSALYLCASSRRTSGRTDTQYFGPGTRLTVL.

This rearrangement joins TRBV3-1 (or the pseudogene TRBV3-2) to TRBJ1-2; TRBD1 aligns across 7 bases. Germline trimming cut 4 bases from V and 8 bases from J; bases unmatched to any gene: 13. From germline, CDR1 is LGHDT and CDR2 YNNKEL (reference sequence). CDR3 length equals 15 residues. CDR3 nucleotide sequence: TGTGCCAGCAGCCGCCTAGGACAGGCCTTGGAAGGCTACACCTTC. Its translation: CASSRLGQALEGYTF.

V usage is TRBV9 and J usage is TRBJ2-3; 8 bases line up with TRBD2. V lost 0 bases, J lost 2 bases, and 5 bases stayed unmatched. The CDR3 contains 16 residues. Per the germline V gene, CDR1 is SGDLS and CDR2 is YYNGEE. The DNA of the CDR3 is TGTGCCAGCAGCGTAGTTCCAGCGGGGGCCACAGATACGCAGTATTTT. This translates into CASSVVPAGATDTQYF.

The gene calls are TRBV7-9 and TRBJ2-3, with 7 positions matching TRBD1. The V segment lost 5 bases and the J segment 1 base; nucleotides outside the gene matches: 3. CDR1 is SEHNR and CDR2 is FQNEAQ in the germline V gene (reference sequence). There are 14 residues in the CDR3. The CDR3 loop reads CASSRQGRTDTQYF. CDR3 nucleotides: TGTGCCAGCAGCCGACAGGGCCGCACAGATACGCAGTATTTT.

This clone has just a few counts. V gene TRBV3-1 (or the pseudogene TRBV3-2) combines with J gene TRBJ1-1, with TRBD1 matching 8 bases. J was trimmed by 11 bases and V by 1 base; bases with no gene match: 6. Germline assignment: CDR1 LGHDT and CDR2 YNNKEL (reference sequence). The CDR3 sequence is 13 residues long. In DNA form, the CDR3 reads TGTGCCAGCAGCCAAGGGACAGGGCTTATGGCTTTCTTT. Translating it yields CASSQGTGLMAFF.

This chain links TRBV11-3 with TRBJ2-7; TRBD2 matches at 7 bases. CDR1 and CDR2 from the germline V gene are SGHNT and YENEEA. The CDR3 has 15 amino acids. Trimming cost V 4 bases and J 2 bases; bases outside gene matches: 8. The CDR3 bases are TGTGCCAGCAGCTCCCGTACTAGCGAGCCCTACGAGCAGTACTTC. Protein sequence: CASSSRTSEPYEQYF.

This chain uses TRBV6-5 with TRBJ1-1; 7 bases line up with TRBD1. CDR3 length: 15 amino acids. V trimming: 4 bases; J trimming: 2 bases; junction bases outside the gene matches: 7. Germline assignment: CDR1 MNHEY and CDR2 SVGAGI. CDR3 sequence (DNA): TGTGCCAGCAGTTCCCGGACAGGAAAAAACACTGAAGCTTTCTTT. It translates to CASSSRTGKNTEAFF.